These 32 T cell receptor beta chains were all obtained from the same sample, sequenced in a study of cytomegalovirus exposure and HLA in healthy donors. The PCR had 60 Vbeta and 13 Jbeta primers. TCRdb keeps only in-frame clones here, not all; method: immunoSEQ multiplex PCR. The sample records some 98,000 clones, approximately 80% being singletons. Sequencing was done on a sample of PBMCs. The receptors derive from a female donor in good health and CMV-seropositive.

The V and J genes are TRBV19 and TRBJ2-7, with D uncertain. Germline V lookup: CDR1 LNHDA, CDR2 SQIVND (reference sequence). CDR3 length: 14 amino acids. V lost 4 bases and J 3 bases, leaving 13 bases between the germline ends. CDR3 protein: CASSTPPRSYEQYF. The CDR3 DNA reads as TGTGCCAGTAGTACCCCTCCGCGAAGCTACGAGCAGTACTTC.

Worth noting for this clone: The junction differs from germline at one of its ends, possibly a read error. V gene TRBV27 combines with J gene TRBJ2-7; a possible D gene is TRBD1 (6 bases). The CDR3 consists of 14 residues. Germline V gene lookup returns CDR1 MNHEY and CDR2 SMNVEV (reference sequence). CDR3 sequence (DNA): TGTGCCAGCAGTTTATCACCCAATTTCGACAGGCCGCACTTC. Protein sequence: CASSLSPNFDRPHF.

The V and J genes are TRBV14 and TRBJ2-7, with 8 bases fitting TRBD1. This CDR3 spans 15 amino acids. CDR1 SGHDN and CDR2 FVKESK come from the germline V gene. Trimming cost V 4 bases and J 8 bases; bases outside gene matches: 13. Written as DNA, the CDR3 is TGTGCCAGCAGCCTTGCCCGGGAGCCCAGGGGGCAGCAGTACTTC. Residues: CASSLAREPRGQQYF.

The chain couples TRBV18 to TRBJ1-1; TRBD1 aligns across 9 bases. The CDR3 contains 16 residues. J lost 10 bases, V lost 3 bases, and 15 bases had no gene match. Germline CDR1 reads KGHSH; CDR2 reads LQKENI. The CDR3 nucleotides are TGTGCCAGCTCACCCCGGGGGACAGGGTCCGATTATGGAGCTTTCTTT. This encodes CASSPRGTGSDYGAFF.

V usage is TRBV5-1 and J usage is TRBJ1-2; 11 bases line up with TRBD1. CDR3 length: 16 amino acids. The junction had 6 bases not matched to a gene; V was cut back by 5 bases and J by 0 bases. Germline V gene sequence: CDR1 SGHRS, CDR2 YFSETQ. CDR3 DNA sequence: TGCGCCAGCAGGGCCGGGACAGGGGGTTCTAACTATGGCTACACCTTC. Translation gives CASRAGTGGSNYGYTF.

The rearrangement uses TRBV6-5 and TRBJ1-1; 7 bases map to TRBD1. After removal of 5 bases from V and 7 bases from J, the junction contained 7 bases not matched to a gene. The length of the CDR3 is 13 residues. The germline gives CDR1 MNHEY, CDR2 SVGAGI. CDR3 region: CASSRGGQGEAFF. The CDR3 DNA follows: TGTGCCAGCAGTAGAGGGGGCCAGGGTGAAGCTTTCTTT.

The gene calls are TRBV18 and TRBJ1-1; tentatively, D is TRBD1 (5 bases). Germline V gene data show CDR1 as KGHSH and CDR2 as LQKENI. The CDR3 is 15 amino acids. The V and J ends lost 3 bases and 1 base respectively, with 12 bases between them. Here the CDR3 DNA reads TGTGCCAGCTCACCGACAGCACCCTCGAACACTGAAGCTTTCTTT. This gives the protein CASSPTAPSNTEAFF. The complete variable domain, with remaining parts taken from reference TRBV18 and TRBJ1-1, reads NAGVMQNPRHLVRRRGQEARLRCSPMKGHSHVYWYRQLPEEGLKFMVYLQKENIIDESGMPKERFSAEFPKEGPSILRIQQVVRGDSAAYFCASSPTAPSNTEAFFGQGTRLTVV.

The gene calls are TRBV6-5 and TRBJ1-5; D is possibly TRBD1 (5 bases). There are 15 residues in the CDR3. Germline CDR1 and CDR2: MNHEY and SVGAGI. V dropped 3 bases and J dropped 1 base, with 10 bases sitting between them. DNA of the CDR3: TGTGCCAGCAGTTATTTGGGGGGGAGCAATCAGCCCCAGCATTTT. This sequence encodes CASSYLGGSNQPQHF.

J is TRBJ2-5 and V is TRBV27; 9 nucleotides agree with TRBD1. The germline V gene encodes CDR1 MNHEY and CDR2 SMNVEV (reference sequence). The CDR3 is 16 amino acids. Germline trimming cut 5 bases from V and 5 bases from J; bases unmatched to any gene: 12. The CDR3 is CASSPRTGEFWETQYF. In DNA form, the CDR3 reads TGTGCCAGCAGTCCGAGGACAGGGGAGTTTTGGGAGACCCAGTACTTC.

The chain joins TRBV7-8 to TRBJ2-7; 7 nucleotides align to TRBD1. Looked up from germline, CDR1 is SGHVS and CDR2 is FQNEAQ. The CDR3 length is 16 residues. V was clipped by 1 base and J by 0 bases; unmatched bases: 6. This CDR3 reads CASSLVTGESSYEQYF. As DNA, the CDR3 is TGTGCCAGCAGCTTAGTTACAGGGGAGAGCTCCTACGAGCAGTACTTC.

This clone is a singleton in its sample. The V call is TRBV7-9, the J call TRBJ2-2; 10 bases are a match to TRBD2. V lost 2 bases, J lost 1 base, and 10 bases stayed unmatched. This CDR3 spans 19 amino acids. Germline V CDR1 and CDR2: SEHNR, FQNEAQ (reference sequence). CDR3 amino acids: CASSLIQERGGRNTGELFF. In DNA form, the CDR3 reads TGTGCCAGCAGCTTAATTCAGGAGCGGGGGGGCCGGAACACCGGGGAGCTGTTTTTT.

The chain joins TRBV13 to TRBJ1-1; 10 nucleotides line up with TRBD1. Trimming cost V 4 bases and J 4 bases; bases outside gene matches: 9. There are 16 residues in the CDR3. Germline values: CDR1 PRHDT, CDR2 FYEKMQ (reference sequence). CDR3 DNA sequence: TGTGCCAGCAGCTCTGACAGGGGGCTTCTGAGCACTGAAGCTTTCTTT. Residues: CASSSDRGLLSTEAFF.

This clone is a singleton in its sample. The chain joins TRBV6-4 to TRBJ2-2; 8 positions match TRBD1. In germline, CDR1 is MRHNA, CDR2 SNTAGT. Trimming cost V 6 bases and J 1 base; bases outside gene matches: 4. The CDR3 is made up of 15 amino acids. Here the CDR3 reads CASSPGTGNTGELFF. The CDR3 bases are TGTGCCAGCAGCCCGGGGACAGGGAACACCGGGGAGCTGTTTTTT.

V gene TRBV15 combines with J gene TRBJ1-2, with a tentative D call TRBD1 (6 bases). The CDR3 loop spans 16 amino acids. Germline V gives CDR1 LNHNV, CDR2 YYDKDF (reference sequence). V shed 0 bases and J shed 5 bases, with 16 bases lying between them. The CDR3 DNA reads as TGTGCCACCAGCAGAGATCGAATAGGGGGTGGGTATGGCTACACCTTC. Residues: CATSRDRIGGGYGYTF.

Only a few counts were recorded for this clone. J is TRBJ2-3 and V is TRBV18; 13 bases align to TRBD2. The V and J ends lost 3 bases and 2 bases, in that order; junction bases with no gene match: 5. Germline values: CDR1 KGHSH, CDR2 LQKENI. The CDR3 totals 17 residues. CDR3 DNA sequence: TGTGCCAGCTCACCCGGACTAGCGGGAGCGTCCACAGATACGCAGTATTTT. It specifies CASSPGLAGASTDTQYF.

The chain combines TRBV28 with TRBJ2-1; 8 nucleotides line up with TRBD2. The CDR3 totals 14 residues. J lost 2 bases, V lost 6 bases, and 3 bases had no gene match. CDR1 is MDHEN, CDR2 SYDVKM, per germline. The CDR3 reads CASSTGRAYNEQFF. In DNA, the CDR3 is TGTGCCAGCAGCACCGGGAGGGCCTACAATGAGCAGTTCTTC.

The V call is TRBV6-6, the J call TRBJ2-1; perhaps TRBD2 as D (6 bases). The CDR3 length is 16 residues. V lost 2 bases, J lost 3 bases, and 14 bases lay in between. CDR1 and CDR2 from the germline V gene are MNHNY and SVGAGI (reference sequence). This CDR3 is CASSYRDFRSYNEQFF. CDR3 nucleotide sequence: TGTGCCAGCAGTTACCGGGACTTCCGAAGCTACAATGAGCAGTTCTTC.

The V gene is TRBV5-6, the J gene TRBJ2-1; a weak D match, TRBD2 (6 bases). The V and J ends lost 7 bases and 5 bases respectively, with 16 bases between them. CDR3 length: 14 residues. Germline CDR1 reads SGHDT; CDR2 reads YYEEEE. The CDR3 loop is CASCGGLPNNEQFF. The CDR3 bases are TGTGCCAGCTGCGGAGGGTTACCGAACAATGAGCAGTTCTTC.

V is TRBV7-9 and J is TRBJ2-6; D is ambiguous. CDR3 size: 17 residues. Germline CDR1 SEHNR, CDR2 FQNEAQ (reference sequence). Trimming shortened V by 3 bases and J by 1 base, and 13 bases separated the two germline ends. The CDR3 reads CASSFGQSPSGANVLTF. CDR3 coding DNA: TGTGCCAGCAGCTTTGGCCAGTCTCCTTCTGGGGCCAACGTCCTGACTTTC.

CDR3 protein: CASSMTGQGPYEQYF. Written as DNA, the CDR3 is TGTGCCAGTAGTATGACGGGACAGGGCCCCTACGAGCAGTACTTC. This chain joins TRBV19 and TRBJ2-7; the match to TRBD1 covers 9 bases. The CDR3 is made up of 15 amino acids. J was trimmed by 2 bases and V by 3 bases; bases with no gene match: 5. The V gene's germline CDR1 is LNHDA and CDR2 SQIVND (reference sequence).

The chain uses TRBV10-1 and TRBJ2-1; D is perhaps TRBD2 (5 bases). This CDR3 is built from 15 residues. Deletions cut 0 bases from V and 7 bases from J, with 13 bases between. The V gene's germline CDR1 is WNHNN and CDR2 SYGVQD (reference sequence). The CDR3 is CASSESLADLNEQFF. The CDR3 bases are TGCGCCAGCAGTGAGTCTCTAGCTGATTTGAATGAGCAGTTCTTC.

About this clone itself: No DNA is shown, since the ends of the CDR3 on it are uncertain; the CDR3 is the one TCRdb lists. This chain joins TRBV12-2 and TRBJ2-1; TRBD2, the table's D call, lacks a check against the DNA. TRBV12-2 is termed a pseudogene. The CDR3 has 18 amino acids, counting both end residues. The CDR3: CASRCLFVGLGTWFKQFF.

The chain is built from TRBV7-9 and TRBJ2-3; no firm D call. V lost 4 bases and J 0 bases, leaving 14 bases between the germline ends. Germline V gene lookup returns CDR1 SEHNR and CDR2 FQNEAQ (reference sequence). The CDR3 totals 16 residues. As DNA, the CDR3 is TGTGCCAGCAGCTACGCCGACAAACCTAGCACAGATACGCAGTATTTT. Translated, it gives CASSYADKPSTDTQYF.

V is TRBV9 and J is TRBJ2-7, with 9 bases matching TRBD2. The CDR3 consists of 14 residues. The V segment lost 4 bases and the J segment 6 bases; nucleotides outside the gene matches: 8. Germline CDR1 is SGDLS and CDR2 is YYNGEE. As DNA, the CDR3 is TGTGCCAGCAGCCTTTTTGTTAGCGGGGGCGAGCAGTACTTC. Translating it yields CASSLFVSGGEQYF.

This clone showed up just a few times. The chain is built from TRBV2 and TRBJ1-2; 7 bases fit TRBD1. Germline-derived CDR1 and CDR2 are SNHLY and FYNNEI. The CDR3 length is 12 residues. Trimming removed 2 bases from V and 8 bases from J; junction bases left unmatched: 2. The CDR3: CASSETGVGYTF. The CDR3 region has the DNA TGTGCCAGCAGTGAAACAGGGGTGGGCTACACCTTC.

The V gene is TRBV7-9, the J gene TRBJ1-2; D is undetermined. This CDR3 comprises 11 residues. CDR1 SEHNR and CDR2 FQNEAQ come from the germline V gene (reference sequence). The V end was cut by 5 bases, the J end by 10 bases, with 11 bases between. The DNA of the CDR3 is TGTGCCAGCAGCCCCGGACGGGACTACACCTTC. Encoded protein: CASSPGRDYTF. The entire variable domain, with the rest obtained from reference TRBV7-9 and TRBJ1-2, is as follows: DTGVSQNPRHKITKRGQNVTFRCDPISEHNRLYWYRQTLGQGPEFLTYFQNEAQLEKSRLLSDRFSAERPKGSFSTLEIQRTEQGDSAMYLCASSPGRDYTFGSGTRLTVV.

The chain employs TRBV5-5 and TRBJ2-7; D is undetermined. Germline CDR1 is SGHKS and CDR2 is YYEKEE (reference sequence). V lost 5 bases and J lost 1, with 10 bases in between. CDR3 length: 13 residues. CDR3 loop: CASSLRVSYEQYF. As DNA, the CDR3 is TGTGCCAGCAGTTTACGGGTGTCCTACGAGCAGTACTTC.

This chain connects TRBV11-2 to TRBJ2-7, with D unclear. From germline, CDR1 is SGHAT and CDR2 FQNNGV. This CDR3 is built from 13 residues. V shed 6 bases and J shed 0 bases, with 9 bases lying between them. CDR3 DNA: TGTGCCAGCAGTCTACGGAGCTCCTACGAGCAGTACTTC. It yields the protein CASSLRSSYEQYF. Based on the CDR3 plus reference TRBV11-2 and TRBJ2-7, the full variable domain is EAGVAQSPRYKIIEKRQSVAFWCNPISGHATLYWYQQILGQGPKLLIQFQNNGVVDDSQLPKDRFSAERLKGVDSTLKIQPAKLEDSAVYLCASSLRSSYEQYFGPGTRLTVT.

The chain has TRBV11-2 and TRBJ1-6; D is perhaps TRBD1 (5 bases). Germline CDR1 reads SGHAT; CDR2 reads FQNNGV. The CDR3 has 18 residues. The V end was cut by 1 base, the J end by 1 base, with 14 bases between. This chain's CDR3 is CASSLAASGISYNSPLHF. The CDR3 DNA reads TGTGCCAGCAGCTTAGCAGCGTCAGGGATATCCTATAATTCACCCCTCCACTTT. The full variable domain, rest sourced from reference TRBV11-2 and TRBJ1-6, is EAGVAQSPRYKIIEKRQSVAFWCNPISGHATLYWYQQILGQGPKLLIQFQNNGVVDDSQLPKDRFSAERLKGVDSTLKIQPAKLEDSAVYLCASSLAASGISYNSPLHFGNGTRLTVT.

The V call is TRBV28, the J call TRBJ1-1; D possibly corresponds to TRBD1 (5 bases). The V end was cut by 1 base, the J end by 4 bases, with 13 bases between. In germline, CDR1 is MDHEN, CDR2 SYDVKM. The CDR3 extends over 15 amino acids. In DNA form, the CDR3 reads TGTGCCAGCAGTTTATTGATTCTGCAGGGCACTGAAGCTTTCTTT. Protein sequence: CASSLLILQGTEAFF.

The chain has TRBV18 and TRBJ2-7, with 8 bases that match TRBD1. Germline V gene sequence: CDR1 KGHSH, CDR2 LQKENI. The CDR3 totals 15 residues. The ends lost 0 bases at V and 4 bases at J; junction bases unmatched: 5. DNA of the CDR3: TGTGCCAGCTCACCACCGTCAGGGGGCGGTTACGAGCAGTACTTC. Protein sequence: CASSPPSGGGYEQYF.

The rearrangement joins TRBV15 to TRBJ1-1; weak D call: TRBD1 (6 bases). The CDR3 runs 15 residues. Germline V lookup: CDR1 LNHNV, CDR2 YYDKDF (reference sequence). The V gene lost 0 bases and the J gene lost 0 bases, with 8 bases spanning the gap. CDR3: CATSRERGLNTEAFF. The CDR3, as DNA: TGTGCCACCAGCAGAGAGAGGGGGTTGAACACTGAAGCTTTCTTT.